A few counts support the clone carrying this T cell receptor beta chain. Original analysis: Nucleated cell number was recorded as an estimate derived from reference gene primer amplification. Measured with immunoSEQ multiplex PCR; TCRdb has only the in-frame clones, and not every one. V and J calls and clone size are copied from that table; D and trimming were computed from the DNA. The sample lists approximately 93,000 clones, 88% occurring once. This record comes from a study of blood T cell repertoires in COVID-19. Study details: COVID-19 samples collected from the United States, Italy and Spain covered acute and convalescent phases.

V lost 4 bases to trimming and J lost 2 bases, with 19 bases between them. The CDR3 is 16 amino acids. CDR1 is SGHDT and CDR2 is YYEEEE in the germline V gene. V and J are TRBV5-6 and TRBJ2-7; maybe TRBD1 (6 bases). This receptor was identified in a man in his 60s with acute or convalescent COVID-19. Source material: peripheral blood. CDR3: CASSIRQTGATYEQYF. CDR3 bases: TGTGCCAGCAGCATCAGACAGACAGGTGCGACCTACGAGCAGTACTTC.